Here is one T cell receptor (beta chain) with its context. Its target is unknown. The entry originates in a study of cytomegalovirus exposure and HLA in healthy donors. Whole-study findings and limits: In a later analysis, common viral pathogens appeared linked to several of the most significant clusters. An analysis done earlier found most TCR beta V segments productive about 87% or about 30% of the time. According to reports, the classifier identified cytomegalovirus status with high specificity and sensitivity. Researchers catalogued 164 TCR beta chains as cytomegalovirus-associated.

Primers for the PCR totalled 60 Vbeta and 13 Jbeta. The method was immunoSEQ multiplex PCR; TCRdb's version includes in-frame clones alone and lacks a portion of them. The sample lists 100,000 to 150,000 clones, approximately 72% occurring once. The CDR3 runs to 16 residues. From germline, CDR1 is SGHAT and CDR2 FQNNGV. J was trimmed by 2 bases and V by 4 bases; bases with no gene match: 10. The receptor was isolated from a woman in her 40s in good health and CMV-seropositive. The chain combines TRBV11-2 with TRBJ2-7; 8 bases are shared with TRBD1. Sequencing was performed on PBMCs. CDR3 residues: CASSSDAGTGPYEQYF. The CDR3 DNA is TGTGCCAGCAGCTCAGACGCCGGGACAGGTCCCTACGAGCAGTACTTC.